These T cell receptor beta chains were read from a single sample in a study of shared clonotypes between healthy human individuals. Sequencing used immunoSEQ multiplex PCR; TCRdb keeps in-frame clones, though not all of them. The sample lists approximately 240,000 clones; 60% to 80% were seen once. The sequenced sample was memory CD4+ T cells sorted from blood. Receptors were obtained from a young man in good health. Both conserved end residues are part of each CDR3. The D gene is left open where the match is weak. Expanded clones get a size class; other rows say once, few or many, or leave the size out.

clone size: few
J gene: TRBJ2-1
D gene: TRBD2
V gene: TRBV5-4
CDR3 DNA: TGTGCCAGCAGCTTGGGCGGACTAGCGGGAGGGTCCTACAATGAGCAGTTCTTC
CDR3 protein: CASSLGGLAGGSYNEQFF

clone size: -
J gene: TRBJ2-1
D gene: -
V gene: TRBV30
CDR3 DNA: TGTGCCTGGAGTGTACTTTGTACGAGCTCTGACAATGAGCAGTTCTTC
CDR3 protein: CAWSVLCTSSDNEQFF

clone size: -
J gene: TRBJ1-1
D gene: -
V gene: TRBV30
CDR3 DNA: TGTGCCTGGAGTGGACAGGCAATCATGAACACTGAAGCTTTCTTT
CDR3 protein: CAWSGQAIMNTEAFF

clone size: -
J gene: TRBJ2-7
D gene: -
V gene: TRBV6-1
CDR3 DNA: TGTGCCAGCCGTAACAGGGTCGATATCTTGTGGCAGTACTTC
CDR3 protein: CASRNRVDILWQYF

clone size: few
J gene: TRBJ2-5
D gene: -
V gene: TRBV12-5
CDR3 DNA: TGTGCTAGTGGTTTGGCTTCCGGGACGGGCCAAGAGGCCCAGTACTTC
CDR3 protein: CASGLASGTGQEAQYF

clone size: -
J gene: TRBJ2-1
D gene: -
V gene: TRBV25-1
CDR3 DNA: TGTGCCAGCAGCGAAATAAGGGCGGTGAATGAGCAGTTCTTC
CDR3 protein: CASSEIRAVNEQFF

clone size: -
J gene: TRBJ1-1
D gene: TRBD1
V gene: TRBV7-9
CDR3 DNA: TGTGCCAGCAGCTTACAGGGGGCAAACACTGAAGCTTTCTTT
CDR3 protein: CASSLQGANTEAFF

clone size: -
J gene: TRBJ2-5
D gene: TRBD1
V gene: TRBV19
CDR3 DNA: TGTGCCAGTAGTATACCGGGACAGGGGAGTGGGACCCAGTACTTC
CDR3 protein: CASSIPGQGSGTQYF

clone size: -
J gene: TRBJ2-7
D gene: -
V gene: TRBV28
CDR3 DNA: TGTGCCAGTGAGGGTCGGTGGGCGGGCGAGCAGTACTTC
CDR3 protein: CASEGRWAGEQYF

clone size: -
J gene: TRBJ1-1
D gene: -
V gene: TRBV11-2
CDR3 DNA: TGTGCCAGCAGCGTCTCGGCACCGCATGAAGCTTTCTTT
CDR3 protein: CASSVSAPHEAFF

clone size: -
J gene: TRBJ2-3
D gene: TRBD1
V gene: TRBV5-4
CDR3 DNA: TGTGCCAGCAGCTACGATCGTTGGCTACAGGGGAATACAGATACGCAGTATTTT
CDR3 protein: CASSYDRWLQGNTDTQYF

clone size: -
J gene: TRBJ1-1
D gene: TRBD1
V gene: TRBV29-1
CDR3 DNA: TGCAGCGTTCCGGACAGGGAAAACCGCGGAGCTTTCTTT
CDR3 protein: CSVPDRENRGAFF

clone size: -
J gene: TRBJ1-3
D gene: -
V gene: TRBV2
CDR3 DNA: TGTGCCAGCAGTGAAGGCGGAGGAGCCACCATATATTTT
CDR3 protein: CASSEGGGATIYF

clone size: -
J gene: TRBJ2-1
D gene: -
V gene: TRBV7-9
CDR3 DNA: TGTGCCAGCAGCTTATTAGGGCCTAGGAATGAGCAGTTCTTC
CDR3 protein: CASSLLGPRNEQFF

clone size: -
J gene: TRBJ2-1
D gene: -
V gene: TRBV5-1
CDR3 DNA: TGCGCCAGCAGCTCCGAAGGGGAAATCGGAGGTGAGCAGTTCTTC
CDR3 protein: CASSSEGEIGGEQFF

clone size: few
J gene: TRBJ1-2
D gene: -
V gene: TRBV11-2
CDR3 DNA: TGTGCCAGCAGCTTCAGAGGGTATGGCTACACCTTC
CDR3 protein: CASSFRGYGYTF

clone size: few
J gene: TRBJ2-7
D gene: -
V gene: TRBV7-5
CDR3 DNA: TGTGCCAGAAGCAGAAAAATGGAGACACGAGAACCCTACGAGCAGTACTTC
CDR3 protein: CARSRKMETREPYEQYF

clone size: -
J gene: TRBJ2-1
D gene: -
V gene: TRBV7-3
CDR3 DNA: TGTGCCAGCAGCTTAACCCTAACTTGGGGCGGTGAGCAGTTCTTC
CDR3 protein: CASSLTLTWGGEQFF

clone size: -
J gene: TRBJ2-2
D gene: -
V gene: TRBV5-1
CDR3 DNA: TGCGCCAGCAGCTTTGAGTCTTCTTACACCGGGGAGCTGTTTTTT
CDR3 protein: CASSFESSYTGELFF

clone size: -
J gene: TRBJ2-1
D gene: TRBD1
V gene: TRBV19
CDR3 DNA: TGTGCCAGTAGTCCCAGGACAGGGGGTCACAATGAGCAGTTCTTC
CDR3 protein: CASSPRTGGHNEQFF

clone size: -
J gene: TRBJ2-5
D gene: -
V gene: TRBV5-6
CDR3 DNA: TGTGCCAGCAGCCCCAGGACAGTTCCCGTGACCCAGTACTTC
CDR3 protein: CASSPRTVPVTQYF

clone size: -
J gene: TRBJ2-7
D gene: -
V gene: TRBV7-2
CDR3 DNA: TGTGCCAGCAGCTCTCCGGGACGGTTAGAGTTC
CDR3 protein: CASSSPGRLEF

clone size: -
J gene: TRBJ2-5
D gene: -
V gene: TRBV18
CDR3 DNA: TGTGCCAGCTCGTCGACCTCCGCGGGCTATGGGGAGACCCAGTACTTC
CDR3 protein: CASSSTSAGYGETQYF

clone size: -
J gene: TRBJ2-4
D gene: TRBD2
V gene: TRBV4-3
CDR3 DNA: TGCGCCAGCAGCCAAGATCTCGGGGGGAACAAAAACATTCAGTACTTC
CDR3 protein: CASSQDLGGNKNIQYF

clone size: few
J gene: TRBJ2-7
D gene: -
V gene: TRBV2
CDR3 DNA: TGTGCCAGCAGCGGGGACCGTCTATACGAGCAGTACTTC
CDR3 protein: CASSGDRLYEQYF

clone size: -
J gene: TRBJ2-1
D gene: -
V gene: TRBV9
CDR3 DNA: TGTGCCAGCAGCGTAGAAGCCCCAAGGGGGGCTCAGTTCTTC
CDR3 protein: CASSVEAPRGAQFF

clone size: -
J gene: TRBJ2-1
D gene: -
V gene: TRBV28
CDR3 DNA: TGTGCCAGCAGTAGGGGGGCGTTGGATGAGCAGTTCTTC
CDR3 protein: CASSRGALDEQFF

clone size: -
J gene: TRBJ1-4
D gene: TRBD1
V gene: TRBV15
CDR3 DNA: TGTGCCACCAGCAGGGACAGGGACGAAAAACTGTTTTTT
CDR3 protein: CATSRDRDEKLFF

clone size: few
J gene: TRBJ1-3
D gene: -
V gene: TRBV2
CDR3 DNA: TGTGCCAGCCGAGGGACCCGCTCTGGAAACACCATATATTTT
CDR3 protein: CASRGTRSGNTIYF

clone size: -
J gene: TRBJ1-5
D gene: TRBD1
V gene: TRBV4-1
CDR3 DNA: TGCGCCAGCAGCCAAGATGACAGGGAGAATCAGCCCCAGCATTTT
CDR3 protein: CASSQDDRENQPQHF

clone size: -
J gene: TRBJ1-2
D gene: -
V gene: TRBV2
CDR3 DNA: TGTGCCAGCAGTTCGGGGGGATTGGGTAACTATGGCTACACCTTC
CDR3 protein: CASSSGGLGNYGYTF

clone size: few
J gene: TRBJ2-5
D gene: -
V gene: TRBV11-2
CDR3 DNA: TGTGCCAGCAGCCCCGGGGCAGGGTACCAAGAGACCCAGTACTTC
CDR3 protein: CASSPGAGYQETQYF

clone size: -
J gene: TRBJ2-5
D gene: TRBD1
V gene: TRBV10-3
CDR3 DNA: TGTGCCATCAGGTGGACAGGGGGCGAGACCCAGTACTTC
CDR3 protein: CAIRWTGGETQYF

clone size: many
J gene: TRBJ2-1
D gene: -
V gene: TRBV7-2
CDR3 DNA: TGTGCCAGCAGCTCCTCCCGGGAGCAGTTCTTC
CDR3 protein: CASSSSREQFF

clone size: -
J gene: TRBJ1-3
D gene: TRBD1
V gene: TRBV28
CDR3 DNA: TGTGCCAGCAGTCGAGCAGGGGGTGGAAACACCATATATTTT
CDR3 protein: CASSRAGGGNTIYF

clone size: -
J gene: TRBJ2-7
D gene: -
V gene: TRBV29-1
CDR3 DNA: TGCAGCGTTGAAGGGGTGCGGGATTGGGCCTACGAGCAGTACTTC
CDR3 protein: CSVEGVRDWAYEQYF

clone size: -
J gene: TRBJ2-3
D gene: -
V gene: TRBV2
CDR3 DNA: TGTGCCAGCAGTGCGGGGTATAGCACAGATACGCAGTATTTT
CDR3 protein: CASSAGYSTDTQYF